This T cell receptor beta chain was sequenced for a study of T cells after yellow fever vaccination. Study-wide points: Booster samples showed a return of most primary-vaccination clones (roughly 96% CD4, 70% to 90% CD8).

After removal of 3 bases from V and 6 bases from J, the junction contained 4 bases not matched to a gene. The CDR3 is 13 residues long. CDR1 is SGHTA, CDR2 FQGNSA, per germline. With regard to this clonotype: The antigen remains unidentified.

MiXCR was run by TCRdb on the 5' RACE reads, yielding one entry per CDR3 protein. The profile shows some 320,000 distinct CDR3 sequences, around 10% of them singletons. The receptor was derived from a man aged 18 to 29 who received the YFV17D yellow fever vaccine. V gene TRBV7-2 combines with J gene TRBJ1-2, with 7 bases identical to TRBD1. Specimen: CD4+ T cells sorted from PBMCs, collected 45 days after the yellow fever booster vaccination. CDR3 protein: CASSLRQGDGYTF. The CDR3 nucleotides read TGTGCCAGCAGCTTGAGGCAGGGGGATGGCTACACCTTC.